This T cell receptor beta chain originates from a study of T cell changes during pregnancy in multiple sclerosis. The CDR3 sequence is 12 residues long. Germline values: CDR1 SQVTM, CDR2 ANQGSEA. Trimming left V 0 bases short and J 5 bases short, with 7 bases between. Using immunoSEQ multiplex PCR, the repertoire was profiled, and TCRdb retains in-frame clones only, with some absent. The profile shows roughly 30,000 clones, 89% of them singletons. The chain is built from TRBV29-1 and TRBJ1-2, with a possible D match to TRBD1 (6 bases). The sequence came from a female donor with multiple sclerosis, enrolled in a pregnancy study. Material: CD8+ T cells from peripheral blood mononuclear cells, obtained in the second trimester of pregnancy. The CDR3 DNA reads TGCAGCGTTGAAGAGGGGGCTTATGGCTACACCTTC. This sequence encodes CSVEEGAYGYTF.